This TCR beta chain was documented in a study of T cell repertoires in cytomegalovirus infection. The overall study: Selection of CMV epitopes for the study included recently identified HLA-C-restricted and well-studied HLA-B-restricted ones. Both a matching HLA type and CMV infection were indicated by public TCR beta signatures. Study-wide points: What dominated the ex vivo response were HLA-C-restricted CMV-specific TCR beta clonotypes.

TCRdb reprocessed the reads with MiXCR, giving one entry per CDR3 protein. This sample has some 920,000 distinct CDR3 sequences, with roughly 30% found just once. In the case of this clonotype: Its specificity is unknown.

V was pared by 0 bases and J by 2 bases, with 11 bases between. The length of the CDR3 is 15 residues. CDR1 SQVTM and CDR2 ANQGSEA come from the germline V gene. This rearrangement joins TRBV29-1 to TRBJ2-1, with D uncertain. This material consisted of cultured CD8+ T cells from PBMCs, taken from culture after CMV antigen stimulation. The TCR comes from a human donor in good health (CMV status not recorded). Some clones in this sample may be carry-over from other donors' samples. The chain's CDR3 is CSVEDQVRPYNEQFF. CDR3 nucleotide sequence: TGCAGCGTTGAAGATCAGGTGAGGCCCTACAATGAGCAGTTCTTC.